This entry lists 15 T cell receptor beta chains sequenced from one sample in a study of T-cell reconstitution after alpha-beta-depleted transplantation in children. During its preparation, the TCRbeta library received unique molecular identifiers. TCRdb reprocessed the PCR reads via MiXCR and lists one record per CDR3 protein. This table has 780,000 or so distinct CDR3 sequences, 16% appearing once. Sequencing used PBMCs, mostly from graft donor cells, obtained 360 days after TCRalphabeta/CD19-depleted stem cell transplant. The receptors here all came from a male patient between 5 and 17 years old who had a stem cell transplant for acute lymphoblastic leukemia, so the T cells may come from the graft donor.

This clonotype has more than one count but fewer than ten. The chain carries TRBV5-1 and TRBJ1-2, with D unresolved. The CDR3 has 12 residues. CDR1 SGHRS and CDR2 YFSETQ come from the germline V gene. The V gene lost 4 bases and the J gene lost 5 bases, with 9 bases spanning the gap. The CDR3 DNA follows: TGCGCCAGCAGCCCTAACAGTTATGGCTACACCTTC. Its translation is CASSPNSYGYTF. Full variable domain (rest looked up from reference TRBV5-1 and TRBJ1-2): KAGVTQTPRYLIKTRGQQVTLSCSPISGHRSVSWYQQTPGQGLQFLFEYFSETQRNKGNFPGRFSGRQFSNSRSEMNVSTLELGDSALYLCASSPNSYGYTFGSGTRLTVV.

This sequence joins TRBV7-9 and TRBJ2-7; D assignment may be TRBD1 or TRBD2 (5 bases each). This CDR3 has 16 amino acids. Germline CDR1 reads SEHNR; CDR2 reads FQNEAQ (reference sequence). Trimming left V 1 base short and J 2 bases short, with 15 bases between. CDR3 in DNA: TGTGCCAGCAGCTTAGGTTGGGGGTCCGGGACCTACGAGCAGTACTTC. Amino acid sequence: CASSLGWGSGTYEQYF.

This clonotype was recorded many times. The V call is TRBV12-3 or TRBV12-4, the J call TRBJ2-3, with D perhaps matching TRBD1 (6 bases). CDR3 length equals 15 residues. V was cut by 7 bases and J by 3 bases, with 17 bases left in between. This CDR3 reads CASTSLGTKTDTQYF. DNA for the CDR3: TGTGCCAGCACCTCCCTGGGGACAAAAACAGATACGCAGTATTTT.

The chain combines TRBV2 with TRBJ2-3, with D possibly TRBD2 on 5 matching bases. There are 16 residues in the CDR3. Trimming shortened V by 9 bases and J by 4 bases, and 23 bases separated the two germline ends. The V gene's germline CDR1 is SNHLY and CDR2 FYNNEI. DNA of the CDR3: TGTGCCAGTCATTACCCGGGGTCTACAAGGGCAGATACGCAGTATTTT. Translation gives CASHYPGSTRADTQYF.

V usage is TRBV10-3 and J usage is TRBJ2-7; D remains ambiguous. The V and J ends lost 0 bases and 3 bases respectively, with 18 bases between them. Looked up from germline, CDR1 is ENHRY and CDR2 is SYGVKD. The length of the CDR3 is 17 residues. This chain's CDR3 is CAISESPSHAWGYEQYF. The CDR3 region has the DNA TGTGCCATCAGTGAGTCCCCCAGCCACGCGTGGGGCTACGAGCAGTACTTC.

The chain combines TRBV15 with TRBJ2-7, with 8 bases aligning to TRBD1. V was pared by 1 base and J by 2 bases, with 4 bases of the junction left unmatched. Germline V gene sequence: CDR1 LNHNV, CDR2 YYDKDF (reference sequence). The CDR3 runs 15 residues. In DNA form, the CDR3 reads TGTGCCACCAGCAGAGGAAGGACAGGGCCCTACGAGCAGTACTTC. The encoded protein is CATSRGRTGPYEQYF.

This clonotype came up a few times. V is TRBV10-3 and J is TRBJ1-5; possible D gene TRBD1, 5 bases. Germline V CDR1 and CDR2: ENHRY, SYGVKD. Trimming pared 7 bases from V and 2 bases from J, leaving 21 bases between. The CDR3 runs to 17 residues. Here the CDR3 DNA reads TGTGCCATCAAGAAACACGAGGAAAGGGGATGCAATCAGCCCCAGCATTTT. Translated: CAIKKHEERGCNQPQHF.

The sample holds a few counts of this clonotype. The genes are TRBV21-1 and TRBJ1-2; the D call TRBD1 from the table was never checked on the DNA. TRBV21-1 is marked as a pseudogene. The CDR3 contains 14 residues. The CDR3 region is CASSKYGGMGGYTF. CDR3 coding DNA: TGTGCCAGCAGCAAATATGGGGGAATGGGAGGCTACACCTTC.

This clonotype was seen more than once but under ten times. V and J are TRBV21-1 and TRBJ2-5; the table's D gene call, TRBD1, was not cross checked with the DNA. TRBV21-1 is designated a pseudogene. The CDR3 loop spans 13 amino acids. CDR3 protein: CASVPGQQETQYF. CDR3 bases: TGTGCCAGCGTCCCGGGACAGCAAGAGACCCAGTACTTC.

This clonotype came up many times. The chain has TRBV5-1 and TRBJ1-1; unclear D gene. The CDR3 contains 15 residues. Germline V gives CDR1 SGHRS, CDR2 YFSETQ. Trimming shortened V by 4 bases and J by 0 bases, and 13 bases separated the two germline ends. Here the CDR3 reads CASSRRVGMNTEAFF. The CDR3 DNA is TGCGCCAGCAGCCGGAGGGTGGGGATGAACACTGAAGCTTTCTTT.

The table lists this clonotype with a few counts. This rearrangement joins TRBV4-2 to TRBJ2-7; D ambiguous. Germline lookup yields CDR1 LGHNA and CDR2 YNFKEQ. V dropped 5 bases and J dropped 6 bases, with 17 bases sitting between them. CDR3 size: 14 residues. This CDR3 is CASSGLVRPLEQYF. The CDR3 bases are TGTGCCAGCAGCGGGTTGGTCAGACCGCTCGAGCAGTACTTC.

The rearrangement links TRBV5-4 to TRBJ2-7, with TRBD2 as a possible D gene (6 bases). This CDR3 has 14 amino acids. CDR1 and CDR2 from the germline V gene are SGHNT and YYREEE (reference sequence). V was shortened by 5 bases and J by 0 bases, with 12 bases between the two germline ends. DNA of the CDR3: TGTGCCAGCAGTTCGGCGACTAGCTCCTACGAGCAGTACTTC. It specifies CASSSATSSYEQYF.

This clonotype appeared a few times. V gene TRBV7-9 combines with J gene TRBJ2-1; weak D call: TRBD2 (6 bases). The CDR3 totals 11 residues. V lost 11 bases and J lost 9, with 14 bases in between. The germline V gene has CDR1 SEHNR and CDR2 FQNEAQ (reference sequence). The CDR3: CAAPGVTEQFF. CDR3 in DNA: TGTGCCGCTCCGGGGGTCACTGAGCAGTTCTTC.

This clonotype was counted between two and nine times. This chain links TRBV25-1 with TRBJ2-7; no clear D. This CDR3 comprises 13 residues. V lost 3 bases and J 0 bases, leaving 6 bases between the germline ends. From germline, CDR1 is MGHDK and CDR2 SYGVNS. The chain's CDR3 is CASSETVSYEQYF. DNA of the CDR3: TGTGCCAGCAGTGAGACGGTCTCCTACGAGCAGTACTTC.

The chain recombines TRBV30 with TRBJ2-7; D remains unclear. Germline V gene data show CDR1 as GTSNPN and CDR2 as SVGIG (reference sequence). Trimming took 7 bases from V and 0 from J, leaving 10 bases between them. The CDR3 is 12 residues long. CDR3 sequence: CAFMGISYEQYF. For the CDR3, the DNA is TGTGCCTTTATGGGCATCTCCTACGAGCAGTACTTC.